What follows are 20 T cell receptor beta chains derived from one specimen sequenced in a study of T cells in Graves' hyperthyroidism and ophthalmopathy (dated by TCRdb to between 2018 and 2020). Receptor amplification or capture employed multiplex PCR. Instrument used: Illumina HiSeq 2000. The TCR beta CDR3 regions were amplified from RNA transcripts. For the first round of RT-PCR on the TCR CDR3, the HTBI primer set was used together with the Qiagen OneStep RT-PCR kit. TCRdb applied fastp at Q25 and MiXCR to the public reads, then kept only in-frame beta chains. For every CDR3 protein sequence, its rows merge into one entry that carries the most common genes and DNA. This sample is represented by around 690,000 distinct CDR3 sequences; less than 25% of them were singletons. Of the sample, more than 30% falls within the top ten clones. What was sequenced was blood. Every receptor here comes from a man under 40 with Graves' ophthalmopathy.

This clonotype has ten or more counts. V usage is TRBV11-2 and J usage is TRBJ2-5, with TRBD1 matching over 7 bases. V lost 7 bases, J lost 3 bases, and 17 bases stayed unmatched. The CDR3 is 17 amino acids. Germline V lookup: CDR1 SGHAT, CDR2 FQNNGV. The CDR3 sequence: CASNLPSSGTEEETQYF. The CDR3 nucleotides are TGTGCCAGCAACTTGCCCTCTTCCGGGACAGAAGAAGAGACCCAGTACTTC.

There are many counts of this clonotype. The J gene is TRBJ1-4, the V gene TRBV7-2, with D unclear. Germline V gene lookup returns CDR1 SGHTA and CDR2 FQGNSA. The CDR3 spans 13 residues. Trimming pared 6 bases from V and 5 bases from J, leaving 10 bases between. CDR3 protein: CASSRGRNEKLFF. Here the CDR3 DNA reads TGTGCCAGCAGTCGCGGACGGAATGAAAAACTGTTTTTT.

This clonotype appeared a few times. The CDR3 protein is CSARGFGGQETQYF. The DNA of the CDR3 is TGCAGTGCTAGAGGGTTTGGGGGTCAAGAGACCCAGTACTTC. The V gene is TRBV20-1, the J gene TRBJ2-5; D could derive from TRBD1 or TRBD2 (5 bases each). Germline values: CDR1 DFQATT, CDR2 SNEGSKA (reference sequence). Trimming took off 1 base at V and 2 bases at J, with 11 bases between the two ends. The CDR3 consists of 14 residues.

This clonotype was seen only a few times. The CDR3 DNA sequence: TGTGCCAGCAGGAGGGGGAGCGCACGCGATGAGCAGTTCTTC. Amino acid sequence: CASRRGSARDEQFF. The chain uses TRBV7-9 and TRBJ2-1; D is possibly TRBD1 (6 bases). The CDR3 runs to 14 residues. The germline gives CDR1 SEHNR, CDR2 FQNEAQ (reference sequence). V dropped 6 bases and J dropped 8 bases, with 17 bases sitting between them.

For the CDR3, the DNA is TGTGCCAGCAGTATTGGACTCAGCTACAATGAGCAGTTCTTC. Its protein is CASSIGLSYNEQFF. The chain recombines TRBV27 with TRBJ2-1, with D perhaps matching TRBD2 (5 bases). V was shortened by 5 bases and J by 3 bases, with 11 bases between the two germline ends. CDR3 length equals 14 residues. Per the germline V gene, CDR1 is MNHEY and CDR2 is SMNVEV (reference sequence).

The chain carries TRBV18 and TRBJ2-3, with D hard to call. V was cut by 0 bases and J by 8 bases, with 9 bases left in between. Germline V gene sequence: CDR1 KGHSH, CDR2 LQKENI. CDR3 length: 13 residues. CDR3 DNA: TGTGCCAGCTCACCACCGATTAAGGGTACGCAGTATTTT. This sequence encodes CASSPPIKGTQYF.

As regards this clonotype: The germline gene is not matched at one end of the junction; a read error may be the cause. The chain employs TRBV20-1 and TRBJ1-5; 8 bases line up with TRBD1. The CDR3 totals 16 residues. Germline lookup yields CDR1 DFQATT and CDR2 SNEGSKA (reference sequence). The CDR3: CSALTRQGFSSQPQHF. In nucleotides, the CDR3 is TGCAGTGCCCTTACCCGACAGGGGTTTAGCAGTCAGCCCCAGCATTTT.

This clonotype has just a few counts. The V call is TRBV7-6, the J call TRBJ2-7; the D call may be TRBD1 or TRBD2 (6 bases each). Germline CDR1 SGHVS, CDR2 FNYEAQ. The CDR3 has 12 residues. V was shortened by 8 bases and J by 5 bases, with 13 bases between the two germline ends. CDR3 loop: CASGPGAHEQYF. The CDR3 DNA reads as TGTGCCAGCGGGCCGGGGGCCCACGAGCAGTACTTC.

The V call is TRBV10-2, the J call TRBJ2-3, with TRBD2 identical over 13 bases. CDR1 is WSHSY, CDR2 SAAADI, per germline. The CDR3 contains 17 residues. J was trimmed by 1 base and V by 6 bases; bases with no gene match: 7. The CDR3 DNA is TGCGCCAGCAGGGCAACTAGCGGGAGGGCCGGCACAGATACGCAGTATTTT. Its translation: CASRATSGRAGTDTQYF.

This clonotype was counted at least ten times. The chain combines TRBV3-1 with TRBJ2-1; 14 bases align to TRBD2. V shed 4 bases, J shed 5 bases, and the junction held 4 bases outside the gene matches. In germline, CDR1 is LGHDT, CDR2 YNNKEL (reference sequence). This CDR3 spans 16 amino acids. The CDR3 spells CASSLRLAGGDNEQFF. As DNA, the CDR3 is TGTGCCAGCAGCCTTAGACTAGCGGGAGGGGACAATGAGCAGTTCTTC.

The chain employs TRBV29-1 and TRBJ2-2, with a weak D call TRBD2 (6 bases). V lost 3 bases and J lost 6, with 11 bases in between. This CDR3 region has 13 residues. Germline V gives CDR1 SQVTM, CDR2 ANQGSEA. The CDR3 coding sequence is TGCAGCGTTGAGGGGACTGGGCCCGGGGAGCTGTTTTTT. Its protein is CSVEGTGPGELFF.

This clonotype came up many times. This chain links TRBV18 with TRBJ1-1, with D possibly matching TRBD1 (5 bases). This CDR3 region has 14 residues. V was pared by 3 bases and J by 0 bases, with 8 bases between. From germline, CDR1 is KGHSH and CDR2 LQKENI. In DNA form, the CDR3 reads TGTGCCAGCTCACCGTCGACAGTGAACACTGAAGCTTTCTTT. Its translation is CASSPSTVNTEAFF.

V usage is TRBV5-1 and J usage is TRBJ1-1; D gene ambiguous. Between the trimmed V and J ends, which lost 3 bases and 5 bases, there was a span of 14 bases. CDR3 length equals 14 residues. Germline V CDR1 and CDR2: SGHRS, YFSETQ. CDR3: CASSWEASGTEAFF. The CDR3 DNA reads as TGCGCCAGCAGCTGGGAGGCCTCGGGGACTGAAGCTTTCTTT.

This rearrangement joins TRBV15 to TRBJ2-1; 9 bases agree with TRBD2. Germline CDR1 reads LNHNV; CDR2 reads YYDKDF (reference sequence). The CDR3 covers 15 residues. With 3 bases clipped from V and 6 bases from J, the junction kept 6 bases outside the gene matches. The CDR3 protein is CATSSFSGSINEQFF. The DNA for the CDR3 is TGTGCCACCAGCAGCTTTAGCGGGAGCATCAATGAGCAGTTCTTC.

V usage is TRBV4-1 and J usage is TRBJ1-5, with D possibly matching TRBD1 (6 bases). Germline V CDR1 and CDR2: MGHRA, YSYEKL. CDR3 length: 17 amino acids. Trimming took 2 bases from V and 1 from J, leaving 15 bases between them. The CDR3 DNA is TGCGCCAGCAGCCAAAAGGTTCCAGGGGCAAGCAATCAGCCCCAGCATTTT. This gives the protein CASSQKVPGASNQPQHF.

The CDR3 protein is CASSYIGIAEQETQYF. The CDR3 nucleotides are TGTGCCAGCAGTTACATTGGGATAGCGGAGCAAGAGACCCAGTACTTC. This chain links TRBV6-2 or TRBV6-3 with TRBJ2-5; tentative D call: TRBD2 (6 bases). Trimming stripped 2 bases from V and 2 bases from J, with 15 bases between. This CDR3 is 16 amino acids long. Germline lookup yields CDR1 MNHEY and CDR2 SVGEGT.

At least ten counts were recorded for this clonotype. The chain joins TRBV12-3 or TRBV12-4 to TRBJ1-2; no clear D. V was clipped by 6 bases and J by 8 bases, with 19 bases between them. The CDR3 spans 14 residues. The CDR3 DNA is TGTGCCAGCAGCCCCACAAGGAATAAAGGAGGCTACACCTTC. It encodes CASSPTRNKGGYTF.

This clonotype was detected a few times. The chain uses TRBV2 and TRBJ2-7; D perhaps matches TRBD1 (5 bases). The germline V gene has CDR1 SNHLY and CDR2 FYNNEI. The CDR3 has 16 amino acids. V shed 5 bases and J shed 0 bases, with 17 bases lying between them. The CDR3 sequence is CASSPRQTTSSYEQYF. DNA for the CDR3: TGTGCCAGCAGTCCGCGACAGACCACCAGCTCCTACGAGCAGTACTTC.

This clonotype was found a few times. J is TRBJ2-5 and V is TRBV20-1; 8 bases map to TRBD2. This CDR3 spans 13 amino acids. The V segment lost 6 bases and the J segment 6 bases; nucleotides outside the gene matches: 9. From germline, CDR1 is DFQATT and CDR2 SNEGSKA (reference sequence). The CDR3 sequence: CSAPKAGEQTQYF. Here the CDR3 DNA reads TGCAGTGCCCCCAAAGCGGGAGAACAGACCCAGTACTTC.

The table lists this clonotype with a few counts. The chain uses TRBV7-8 and TRBJ1-5; 7 bases align to TRBD1. The V segment lost 5 bases and the J segment 4 bases; nucleotides outside the gene matches: 11. From germline, CDR1 is SGHVS and CDR2 FQNEAQ. This CDR3 spans 16 amino acids. The CDR3 reads CASSPTRGQINQPQHF. The CDR3 DNA reads as TGTGCCAGCAGCCCTACTAGGGGGCAGATAAATCAGCCCCAGCATTTT.